The present T cell receptor (beta chain) was sequenced within a study of regulatory T cells in long-lasting Graves disease. General observations from the study: Persistent Graves' patients showed reduced TCR diversity versus newly diagnosed patients. Preferential use of TRBV28, TRBJ1-2 and TRBJ2-5 was seen in persistent disease.

This sample's time point: newly diagnosed GD, antithyroid drugs for less than 3 months. TCR sequences were obtained from RNA taken from PBMCs. A word on this clonotype: Its antigen is currently unknown.

Libraries of TCR beta came from iRepertoire HTBI primers plus Arm-PCR of CDR3 regions. TCRdb re-derived calls from the multiplex PCR reads in MiXCR, one entry per CDR3 protein. The sample has approximately 400,000 distinct CDR3 sequences, around 15% seen once. Losses at the gene ends were 0 bases for V and 4 bases for J; bases not matched to a gene: 6. The CDR3 spans 16 residues. V is TRBV12-3 or TRBV12-4 and J is TRBJ2-4, with 7 bases identical to TRBD1. This sequence was found in a female donor with Graves disease. The sample in question was peripheral blood mononuclear cells (PBMCs), obtained at new diagnosis, from a patient treated with antithyroid drugs. The CDR3 bases are TGTGCCAGCAGTTTAGCGAGAACAGGGGTTAAAAACATTCAGTACTTC. Its protein is CASSLARTGVKNIQYF.